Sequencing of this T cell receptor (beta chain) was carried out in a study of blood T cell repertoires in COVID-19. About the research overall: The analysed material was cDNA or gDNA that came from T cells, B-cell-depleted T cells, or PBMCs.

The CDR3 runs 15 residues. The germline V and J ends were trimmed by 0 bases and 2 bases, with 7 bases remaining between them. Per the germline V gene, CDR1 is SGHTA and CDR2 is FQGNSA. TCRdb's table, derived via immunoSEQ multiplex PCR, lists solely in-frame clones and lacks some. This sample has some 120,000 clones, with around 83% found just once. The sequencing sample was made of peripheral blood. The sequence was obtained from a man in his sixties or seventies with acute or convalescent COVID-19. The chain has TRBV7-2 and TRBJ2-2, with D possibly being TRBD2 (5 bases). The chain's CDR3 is CASSLAPGNTGELFF. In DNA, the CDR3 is TGTGCCAGCAGCTTAGCGCCGGGAAACACCGGGGAGCTGTTTTTT.